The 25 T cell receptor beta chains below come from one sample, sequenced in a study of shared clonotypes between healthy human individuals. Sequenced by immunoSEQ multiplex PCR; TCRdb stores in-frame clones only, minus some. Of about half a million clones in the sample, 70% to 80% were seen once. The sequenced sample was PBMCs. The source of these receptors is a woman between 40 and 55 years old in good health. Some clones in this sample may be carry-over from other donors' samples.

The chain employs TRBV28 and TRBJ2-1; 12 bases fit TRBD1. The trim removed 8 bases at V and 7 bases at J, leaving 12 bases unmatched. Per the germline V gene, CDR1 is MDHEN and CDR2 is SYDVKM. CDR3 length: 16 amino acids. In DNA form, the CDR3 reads TGTGCCAGCCTGGGACACCGGGACAGGGGGCGAAATGAGCAGTTCTTC. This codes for CASLGHRDRGRNEQFF.

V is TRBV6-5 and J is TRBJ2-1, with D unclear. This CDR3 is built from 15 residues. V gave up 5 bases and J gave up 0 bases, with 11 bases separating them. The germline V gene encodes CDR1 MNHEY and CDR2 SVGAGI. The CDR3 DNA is TGTGCCAGCAGTACTTTTCCGAGCTCCTACAATGAGCAGTTCTTC. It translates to CASSTFPSSYNEQFF.

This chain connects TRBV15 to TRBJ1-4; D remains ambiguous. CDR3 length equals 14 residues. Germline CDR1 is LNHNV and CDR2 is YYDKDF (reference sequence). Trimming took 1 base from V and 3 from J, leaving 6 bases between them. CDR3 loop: CATSRGPSNEKLFF. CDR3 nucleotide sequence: TGTGCCACCAGCAGAGGGCCCTCTAATGAAAAACTGTTTTTT. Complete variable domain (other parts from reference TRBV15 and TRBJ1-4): DAMVIQNPRYQVTQFGKPVTLSCSQTLNHNVMYWYQQKSSQAPKLLFHYYDKDFNNEADTPDNFQSRRPNTSFCFLDIRSPGLGDTAMYLCATSRGPSNEKLFFGSGTQLSVL.

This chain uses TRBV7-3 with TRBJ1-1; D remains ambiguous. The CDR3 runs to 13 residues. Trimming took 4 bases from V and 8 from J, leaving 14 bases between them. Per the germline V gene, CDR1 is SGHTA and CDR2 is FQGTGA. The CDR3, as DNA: TGTGCCAGCAGCTCCCAGAGAGGTCGGGAAGCTTTCTTT. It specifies CASSSQRGREAFF.

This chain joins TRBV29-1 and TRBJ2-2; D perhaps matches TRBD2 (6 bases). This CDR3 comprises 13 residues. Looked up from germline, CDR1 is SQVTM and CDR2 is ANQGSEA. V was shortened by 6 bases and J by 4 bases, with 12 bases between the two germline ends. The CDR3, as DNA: TGCAGCGTCTCGGAGGGAGGCACCGGGGAGCTGTTTTTT. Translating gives CSVSEGGTGELFF.

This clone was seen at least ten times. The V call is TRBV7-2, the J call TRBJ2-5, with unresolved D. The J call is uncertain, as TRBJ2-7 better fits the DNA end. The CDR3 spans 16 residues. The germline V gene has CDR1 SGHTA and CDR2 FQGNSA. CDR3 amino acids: CASSLISGGPFYEQYF. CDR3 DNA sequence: TGTGCCAGCAGCTTAATTTCGGGCGGCCCTTTTTACGAGCAGTACTTC.

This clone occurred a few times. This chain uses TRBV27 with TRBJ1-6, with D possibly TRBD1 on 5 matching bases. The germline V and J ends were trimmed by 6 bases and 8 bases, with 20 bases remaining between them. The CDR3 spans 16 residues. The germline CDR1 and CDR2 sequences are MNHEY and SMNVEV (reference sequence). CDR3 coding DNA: TGTGCCAGCAGCCTTACAGGCGCCCGCATAGATTCACCCCTCCACTTT. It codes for CASSLTGARIDSPLHF.

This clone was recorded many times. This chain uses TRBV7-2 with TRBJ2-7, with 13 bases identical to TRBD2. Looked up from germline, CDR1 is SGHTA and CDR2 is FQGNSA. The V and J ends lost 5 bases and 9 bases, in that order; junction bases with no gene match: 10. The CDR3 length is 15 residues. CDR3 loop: CASSSQWTSGRGQYF. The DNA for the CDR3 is TGTGCCAGCAGCAGCCAGTGGACTAGCGGGAGAGGGCAGTACTTC.

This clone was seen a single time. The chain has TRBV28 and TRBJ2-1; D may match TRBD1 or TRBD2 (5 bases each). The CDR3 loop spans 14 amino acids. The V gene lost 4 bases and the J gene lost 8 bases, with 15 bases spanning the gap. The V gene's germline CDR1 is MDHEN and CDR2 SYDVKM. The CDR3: CASSSREGLDEQFF. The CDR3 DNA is TGTGCCAGCAGTTCGCGTGAGGGGTTGGATGAGCAGTTCTTC.

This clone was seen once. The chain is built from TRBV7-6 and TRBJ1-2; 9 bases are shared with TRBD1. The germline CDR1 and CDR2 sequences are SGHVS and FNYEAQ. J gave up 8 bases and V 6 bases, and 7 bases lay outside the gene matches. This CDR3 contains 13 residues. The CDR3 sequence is CASSFTGGAGYTF. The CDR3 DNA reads TGTGCCAGCAGTTTTACAGGGGGCGCGGGCTACACCTTC.

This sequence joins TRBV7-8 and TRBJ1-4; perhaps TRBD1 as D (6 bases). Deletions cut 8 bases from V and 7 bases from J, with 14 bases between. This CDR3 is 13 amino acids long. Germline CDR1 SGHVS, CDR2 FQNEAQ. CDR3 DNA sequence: TGTGCCAGCGCCAGGGGCGCGGGTGAAAAACTGTTTTTT. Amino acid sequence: CASARGAGEKLFF.

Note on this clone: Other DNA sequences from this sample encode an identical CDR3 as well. The CDR3 DNA sequence: TGTGCCAGCAGCTTAAATCGGGAGACCCAGTACTTC. Translated, it gives CASSLNRETQYF. The chain joins TRBV7-2 to TRBJ2-5, with unresolved D. This CDR3 spans 12 amino acids. The germline V gene encodes CDR1 SGHTA and CDR2 FQGNSA. V was pared by 2 bases and J by 5 bases, with 6 bases between.

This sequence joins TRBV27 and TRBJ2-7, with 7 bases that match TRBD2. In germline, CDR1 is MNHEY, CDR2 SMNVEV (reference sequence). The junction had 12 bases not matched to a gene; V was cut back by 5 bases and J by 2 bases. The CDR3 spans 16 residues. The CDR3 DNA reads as TGTGCCAGCAGTCTTAGCGGGTCCCTCAGCGCCTACGAGCAGTACTTC. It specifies CASSLSGSLSAYEQYF.

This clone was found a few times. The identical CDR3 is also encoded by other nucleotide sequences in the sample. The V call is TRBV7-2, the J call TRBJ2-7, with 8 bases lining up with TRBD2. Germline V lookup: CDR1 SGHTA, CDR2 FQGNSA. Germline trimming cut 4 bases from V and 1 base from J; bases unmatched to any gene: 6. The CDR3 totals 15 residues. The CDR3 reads CASSSGLAGSYEQYF. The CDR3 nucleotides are TGTGCCAGCAGCTCTGGGCTAGCGGGTTCCTACGAGCAGTACTTC.

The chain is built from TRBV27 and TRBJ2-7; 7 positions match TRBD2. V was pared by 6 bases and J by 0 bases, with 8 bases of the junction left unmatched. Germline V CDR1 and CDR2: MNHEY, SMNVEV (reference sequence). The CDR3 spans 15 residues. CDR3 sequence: CASRPQRGNSYEQYF. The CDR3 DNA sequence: TGTGCCAGCAGACCGCAGCGGGGCAACTCCTACGAGCAGTACTTC.

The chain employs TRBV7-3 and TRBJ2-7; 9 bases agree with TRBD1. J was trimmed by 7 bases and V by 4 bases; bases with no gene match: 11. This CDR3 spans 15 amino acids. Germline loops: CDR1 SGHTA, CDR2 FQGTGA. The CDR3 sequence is CASSSPDRGLWEQYF. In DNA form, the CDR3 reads TGTGCCAGCAGCTCCCCGGACAGGGGATTGTGGGAGCAGTACTTC.

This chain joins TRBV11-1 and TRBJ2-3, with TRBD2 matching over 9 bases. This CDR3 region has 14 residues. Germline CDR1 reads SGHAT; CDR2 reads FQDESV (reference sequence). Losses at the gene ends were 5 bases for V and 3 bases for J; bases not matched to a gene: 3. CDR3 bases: TGTGCCAGCAGCGCCGGACTAGCGACAGATACGCAGTATTTT. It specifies CASSAGLATDTQYF.

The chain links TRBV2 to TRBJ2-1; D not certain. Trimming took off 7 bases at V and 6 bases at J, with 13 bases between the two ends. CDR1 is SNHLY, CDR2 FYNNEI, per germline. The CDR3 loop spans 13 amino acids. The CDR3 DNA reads TGTGCCAGCAACGGTTTAGCCGTCAATGAGCAGTTCTTC. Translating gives CASNGLAVNEQFF.

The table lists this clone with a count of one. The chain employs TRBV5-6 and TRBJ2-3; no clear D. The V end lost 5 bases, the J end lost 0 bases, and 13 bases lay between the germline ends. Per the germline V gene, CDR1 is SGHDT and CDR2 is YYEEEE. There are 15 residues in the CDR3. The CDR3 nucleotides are TGTGCCAGCAGTTCCCCACCCTATAGCACAGATACGCAGTATTTT. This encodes CASSSPPYSTDTQYF.

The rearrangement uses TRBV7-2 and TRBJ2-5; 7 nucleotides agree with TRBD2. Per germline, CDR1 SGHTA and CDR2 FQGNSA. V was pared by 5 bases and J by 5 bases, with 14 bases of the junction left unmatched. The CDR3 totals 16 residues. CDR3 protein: CASSPRRAGVQETQYF. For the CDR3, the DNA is TGTGCCAGCAGCCCACGGCGGGCGGGAGTACAGGAGACCCAGTACTTC. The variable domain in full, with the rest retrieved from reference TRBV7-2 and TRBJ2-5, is GAGVSQSPSNKVTEKGKDVELRCDPISGHTALYWYRQSLGQGLEFLIYFQGNSAPDKSGLPSDRFSAERTGGSVSTLTIQRTQQEDSAVYLCASSPRRAGVQETQYFGPGTRLLVL.

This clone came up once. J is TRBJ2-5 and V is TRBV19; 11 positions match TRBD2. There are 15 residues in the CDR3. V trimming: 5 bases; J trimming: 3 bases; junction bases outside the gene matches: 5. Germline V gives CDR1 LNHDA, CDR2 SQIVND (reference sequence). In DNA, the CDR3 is TGTGCCAGTAGTGGCCTAGCGGGAGGAGAAGAGACCCAGTACTTC. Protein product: CASSGLAGGEETQYF.

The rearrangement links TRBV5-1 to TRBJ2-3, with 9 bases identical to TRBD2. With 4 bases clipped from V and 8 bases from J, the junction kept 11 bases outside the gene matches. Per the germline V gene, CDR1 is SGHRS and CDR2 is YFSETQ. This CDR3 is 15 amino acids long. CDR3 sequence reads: CASSDSGSRGGTQYF. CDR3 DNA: TGCGCCAGCAGCGATAGCGGGAGTCGAGGGGGTACGCAGTATTTT.

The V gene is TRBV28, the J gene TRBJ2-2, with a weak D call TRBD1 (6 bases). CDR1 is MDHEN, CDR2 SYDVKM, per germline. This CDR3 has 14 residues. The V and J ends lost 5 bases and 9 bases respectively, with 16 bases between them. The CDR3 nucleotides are TGTGCCAGCAGTCGTACAGGGATTAAGTGGGAGCTGTTTTTT. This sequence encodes CASSRTGIKWELFF.

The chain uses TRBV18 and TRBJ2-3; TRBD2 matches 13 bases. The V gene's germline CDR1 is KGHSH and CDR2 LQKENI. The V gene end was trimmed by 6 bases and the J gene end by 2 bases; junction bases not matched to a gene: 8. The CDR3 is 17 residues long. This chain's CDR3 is CASSPRTSGSPTDTQYF. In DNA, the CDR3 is TGTGCCAGCTCCCCCAGGACTAGCGGGAGTCCCACAGATACGCAGTATTTT.

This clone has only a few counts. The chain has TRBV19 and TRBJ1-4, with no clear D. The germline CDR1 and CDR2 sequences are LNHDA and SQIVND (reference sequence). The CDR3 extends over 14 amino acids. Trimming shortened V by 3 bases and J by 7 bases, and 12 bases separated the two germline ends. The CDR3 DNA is TGTGCCAGTAGTATTCCGGGAGCAGGTGAAAAACTGTTTTTT. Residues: CASSIPGAGEKLFF.